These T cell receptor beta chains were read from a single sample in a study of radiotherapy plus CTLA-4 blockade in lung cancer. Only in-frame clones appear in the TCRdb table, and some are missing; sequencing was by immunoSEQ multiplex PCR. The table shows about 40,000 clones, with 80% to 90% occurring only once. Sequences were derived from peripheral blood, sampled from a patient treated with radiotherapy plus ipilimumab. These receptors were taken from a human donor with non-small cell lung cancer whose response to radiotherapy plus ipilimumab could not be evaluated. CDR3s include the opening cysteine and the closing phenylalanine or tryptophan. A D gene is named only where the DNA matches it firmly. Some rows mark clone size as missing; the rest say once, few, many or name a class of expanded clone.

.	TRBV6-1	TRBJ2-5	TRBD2	CASSEGSGGLQTQYF	TGTGCCAGCAGTGAAGGGAGCGGGGGTTTGCAGACCCAGTACTTC
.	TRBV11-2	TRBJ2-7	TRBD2	CASSFSGGLPYEQYF	TGTGCCAGCAGCTTTAGCGGGGGGCTGCCCTACGAGCAGTACTTC
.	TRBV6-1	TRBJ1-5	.	CASSEAIGGRGQPQHF	TGTGCCAGCAGTGAAGCCATAGGGGGGAGGGGTCAGCCCCAGCATTTT
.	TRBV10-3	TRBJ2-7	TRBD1	CAIRPTGRSPLYEQYF	TGTGCCATCAGGCCGACAGGGCGCTCTCCCCTCTACGAGCAGTACTTC
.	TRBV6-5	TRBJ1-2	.	CASSYSGLGIDGYTF	TGTGCCAGCAGTTACTCAGGACTGGGGATCGATGGCTACACCTTC
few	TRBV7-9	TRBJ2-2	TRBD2	CASSFVRREVNTGELFF	TGTGCCAGCAGCTTCGTCCGACGGGAGGTGAACACCGGGGAGCTGTTTTTT
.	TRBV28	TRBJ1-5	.	CASSLRTNYQPQHF	TGTGCCAGCAGTTTGCGTACCAATTATCAGCCCCAGCATTTT
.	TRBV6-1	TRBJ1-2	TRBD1	CASSRGGTGHYGYTF	TGTGCCAGCAGTCGGGGGGGGACAGGGCACTATGGCTACACCTTC
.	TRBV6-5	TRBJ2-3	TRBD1	CASSHRGLEADTQYF	TGTGCCAGCAGTCACAGGGGGCTGGAGGCAGATACGCAGTATTTT
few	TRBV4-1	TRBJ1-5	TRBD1	CASSPARDSHNQPQHF	TGCGCCAGCAGCCCCGCCCGGGACAGCCACAATCAGCCCCAGCATTTT
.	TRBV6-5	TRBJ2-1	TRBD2	CASSYYPSGSYEQFF	TGTGCCAGCAGTTATTACCCTAGCGGGAGTTATGAGCAGTTCTTC
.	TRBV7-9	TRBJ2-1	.	CASSLGADNEQFF	TGTGCCAGCAGCTTAGGTGCGGACAATGAGCAGTTCTTC
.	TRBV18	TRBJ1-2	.	CASSPPGKDIGYGYTF	TGTGCCAGCTCACCACCGGGGAAGGACATCGGCTATGGCTACACCTTC